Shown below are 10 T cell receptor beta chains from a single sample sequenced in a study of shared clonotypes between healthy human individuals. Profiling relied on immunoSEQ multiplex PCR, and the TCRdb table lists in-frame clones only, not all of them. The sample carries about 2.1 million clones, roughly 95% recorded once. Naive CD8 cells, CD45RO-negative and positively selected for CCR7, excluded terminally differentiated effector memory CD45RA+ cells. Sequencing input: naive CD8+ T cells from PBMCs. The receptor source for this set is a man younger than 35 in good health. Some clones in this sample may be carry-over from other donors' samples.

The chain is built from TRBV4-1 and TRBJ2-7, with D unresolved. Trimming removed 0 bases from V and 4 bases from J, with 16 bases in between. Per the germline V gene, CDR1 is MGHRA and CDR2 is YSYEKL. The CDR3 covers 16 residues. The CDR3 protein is CASSQDDQWPAYEQYF. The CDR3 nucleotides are TGCGCCAGCAGCCAAGATGACCAATGGCCGGCTTACGAGCAGTACTTC.

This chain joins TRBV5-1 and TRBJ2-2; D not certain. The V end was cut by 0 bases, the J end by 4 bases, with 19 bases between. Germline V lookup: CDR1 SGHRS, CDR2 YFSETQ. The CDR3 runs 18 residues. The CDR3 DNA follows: TGCGCCAGCAGCTTGGGAGTCGGACGCGCCCCTCCCACCGGGGAGCTGTTTTTT. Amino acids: CASSLGVGRAPPTGELFF.

In nucleotides, the CDR3 is TGTGCCAGCAGCTTGGCAGAAAATGAGCAGTTCTTC. Amino acids: CASSLAENEQFF. The chain combines TRBV5-4 with TRBJ2-1, with unresolved D. Germline lookup yields CDR1 SGHNT and CDR2 YYREEE (reference sequence). The germline V and J ends were trimmed by 0 bases and 7 bases, with 5 bases remaining between them. CDR3 length equals 12 residues.

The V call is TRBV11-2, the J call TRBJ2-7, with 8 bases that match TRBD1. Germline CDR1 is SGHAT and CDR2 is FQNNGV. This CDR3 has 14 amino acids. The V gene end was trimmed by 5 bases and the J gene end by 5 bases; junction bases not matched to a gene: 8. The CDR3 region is CASSARTGQNEQYF. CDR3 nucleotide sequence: TGTGCCAGCAGCGCCCGGACAGGGCAGAACGAGCAGTACTTC.

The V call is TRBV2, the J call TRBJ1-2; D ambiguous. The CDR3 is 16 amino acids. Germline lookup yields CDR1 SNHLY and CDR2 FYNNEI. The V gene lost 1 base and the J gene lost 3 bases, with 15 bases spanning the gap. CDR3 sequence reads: CASSEVWTEYYYGYTF. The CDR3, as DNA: TGTGCCAGCAGTGAAGTCTGGACGGAGTACTACTATGGCTACACCTTC.

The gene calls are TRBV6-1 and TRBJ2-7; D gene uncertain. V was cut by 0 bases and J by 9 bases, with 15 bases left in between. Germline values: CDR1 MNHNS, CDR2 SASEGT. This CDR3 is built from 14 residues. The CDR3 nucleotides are TGTGCCAGCAGTGAAGCGGGAAGGTCTGGAGTGCAGTACTTC. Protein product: CASSEAGRSGVQYF.

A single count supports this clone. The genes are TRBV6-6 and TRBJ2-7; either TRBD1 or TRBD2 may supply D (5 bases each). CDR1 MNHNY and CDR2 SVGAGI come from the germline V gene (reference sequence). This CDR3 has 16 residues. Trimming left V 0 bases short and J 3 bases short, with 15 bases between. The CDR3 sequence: CASSYSLFGAGYEQYF. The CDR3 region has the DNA TGTGCCAGCAGTTACTCCCTTTTTGGGGCGGGCTACGAGCAGTACTTC.

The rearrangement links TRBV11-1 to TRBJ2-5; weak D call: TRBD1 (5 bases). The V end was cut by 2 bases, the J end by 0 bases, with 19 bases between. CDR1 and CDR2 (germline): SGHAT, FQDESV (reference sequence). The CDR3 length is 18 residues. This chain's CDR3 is CASSLRLLDTRYQETQYF. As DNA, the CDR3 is TGTGCCAGCAGCTTACGTCTCTTGGACACCCGGTACCAAGAGACCCAGTACTTC.

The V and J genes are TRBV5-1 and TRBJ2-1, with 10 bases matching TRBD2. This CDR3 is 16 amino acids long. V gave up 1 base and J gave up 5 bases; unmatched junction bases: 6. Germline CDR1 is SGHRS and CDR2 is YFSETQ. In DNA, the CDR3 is TGCGCCAGCAGCTTGATTCTAGCGGGGGATAACAATGAGCAGTTCTTC. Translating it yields CASSLILAGDNNEQFF.

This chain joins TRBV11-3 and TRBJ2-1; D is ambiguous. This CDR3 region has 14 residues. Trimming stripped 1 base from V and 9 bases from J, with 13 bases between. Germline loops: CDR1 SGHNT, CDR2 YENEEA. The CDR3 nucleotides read TGTGCCAGCAGCTTAGCCAGCTTCCGTGGTGAGCAGTTCTTC. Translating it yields CASSLASFRGEQFF.